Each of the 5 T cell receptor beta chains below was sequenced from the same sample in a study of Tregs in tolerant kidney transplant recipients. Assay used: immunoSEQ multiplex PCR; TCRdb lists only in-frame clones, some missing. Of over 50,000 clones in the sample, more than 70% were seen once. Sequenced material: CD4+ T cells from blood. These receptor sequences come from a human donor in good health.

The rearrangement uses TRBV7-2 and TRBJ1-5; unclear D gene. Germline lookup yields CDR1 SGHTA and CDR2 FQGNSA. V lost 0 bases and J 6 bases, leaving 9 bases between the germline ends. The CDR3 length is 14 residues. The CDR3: CASSLASESQPQHF. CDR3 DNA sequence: TGTGCCAGCAGCTTAGCGTCCGAAAGTCAGCCCCAGCATTTT.

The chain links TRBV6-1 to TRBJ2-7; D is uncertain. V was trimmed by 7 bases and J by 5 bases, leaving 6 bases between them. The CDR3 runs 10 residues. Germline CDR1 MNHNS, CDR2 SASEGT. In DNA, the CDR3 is TGTGCCAGCAAGTGGAACGAGCAGTACTTC. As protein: CASKWNEQYF.

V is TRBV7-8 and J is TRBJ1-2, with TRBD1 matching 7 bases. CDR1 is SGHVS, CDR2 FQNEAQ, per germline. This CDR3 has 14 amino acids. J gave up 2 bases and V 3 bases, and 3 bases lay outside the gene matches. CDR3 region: CASSFGTANYGYTF. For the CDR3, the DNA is TGTGCCAGCAGCTTCGGGACAGCCAACTATGGCTACACCTTC.

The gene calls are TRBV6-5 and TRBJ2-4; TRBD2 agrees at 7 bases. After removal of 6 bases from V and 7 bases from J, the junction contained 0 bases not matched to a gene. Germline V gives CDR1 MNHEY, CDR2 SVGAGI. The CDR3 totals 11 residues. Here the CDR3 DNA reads TGTGCCAGCAGGCGGGGGAACATTCAGTACTTC. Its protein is CASRRGNIQYF.

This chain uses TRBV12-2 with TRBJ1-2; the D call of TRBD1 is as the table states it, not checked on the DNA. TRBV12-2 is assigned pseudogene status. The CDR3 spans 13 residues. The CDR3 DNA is TGTGCAAGTCGCTTAGGGACAGGGTTTGGCTACACCTTC. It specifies CASRLGTGFGYTF.